These T cell receptor beta chains were read from a single sample in a study of T-cell reconstitution after alpha-beta-depleted transplantation in children. TCRdb fed the PCR reads into MiXCR, producing one record per CDR3 protein. The sample has fewer than 700,000 distinct CDR3 sequences, roughly 13% seen once; the top ten hold about 2.2%. The sample here was PBMCs, mostly from graft donor cells, taken 360 days after TCRalphabeta/CD19-depleted stem cell transplant. The receptors here all came from a male patient aged 5 to 17 who had a stem cell transplant for acute myeloid leukemia, so the T cells may come from the graft donor. Each CDR3 is given without its conserved first and last residue.

TRBJ2-5 TRBV7-8 ASSLGRPGLALRVGETQY
TRBJ2-5 TRBV10-3 AIRDHREGGETQY
TRBJ2-5 TRBV12-3/TRBV12-4 ASSLPRLAGVETQY
TRBJ2-7 TRBV20-1 SARESPPHSEQY
TRBJ2-5 TRBV28 ASRPTDRSQETQY
TRBJ2-7 TRBV28 ASSFIILGGLTYEQY
TRBJ1-5 TRBV7-2 ASSLGARPTGQPQH
TRBJ2-5 TRBV3-1 ATSRGLAGLETQY
TRBJ2-3 TRBV28 ASPPGPPKPPDTQY
TRBJ2-1 TRBV7-3 ASSLITSNNEQF
TRBJ2-3 TRBV7-6 ASSPYSGRPTDTQY
TRBJ2-1 TRBV4-3 ASSPSEGLNEQF
TRBJ2-3 TRBV27 ASTGQYSDTQY
TRBJ2-5 TRBV20-1 SLARGGFGETQY
TRBJ1-5 TRBV20-1 SGKPFRDQPQH
TRBJ2-1 TRBV9 ASSVVPLAGHNEQF
TRBJ2-3 TRBV29-1 SVGGSVTDTQY
TRBJ2-3 TRBV20-1 SARDPAGGRTDTQY
TRBJ2-5 TRBV5-1 ASSLIGGMQETQY
TRBJ2-5 TRBV12-3/TRBV12-4 ASRFWGSQETQY
TRBJ2-1 TRBV20-1 CAPSGRKSSYNEQF
TRBJ2-1 TRBV4-3 ASSPRDRGYNEQF